This note documents a single T cell receptor (beta chain) sequence. Both subsets, CD45RA+ naive and CD45RA-negative memory, were split from the CD4+ cells. The authors split each subset's genomic DNA evenly across several immunoSEQ plates. Repertoires were generated with immunoSEQ multiplex PCR, while TCRdb's copy carries only in-frame clones and drops some. The sample consists of hundreds of thousands of clones, 95% to 98% of them appearing once. The V end was cut by 4 bases, the J end by 2 bases, with 12 bases between. The length of the CDR3 is 14 residues. The germline V gene has CDR1 SGHNT and CDR2 YYREEE (reference sequence). These data come from a study of shared clonotypes between healthy human individuals. Background on the study: Participating donors consisted of a couple of women and a few men aged 18 to 49.

Input material: naive CD4+ T cells sorted from blood. Noted subset: CD45RA+ positively selected. The sequence derives from a woman in her 30s in good health. V gene TRBV5-4 combines with J gene TRBJ1-2; possible D gene TRBD1, 5 bases. CDR3: CASSPVGENYGYTF. The CDR3 DNA reads as TGTGCCAGCAGCCCCGTGGGGGAGAACTATGGCTACACCTTC.